This record looks at one T cell receptor (beta chain) sequence and its context. Its antigen remains unidentified. There are no base qualities to consult, and no much larger clone falls within one base. The sample comes from a study of shared T cell receptors in the human thymus (TCRdb year 2021). At the level of the whole study: The study examined how the human thymus generates shared, self-reactive T-cell receptor alpha chains.

The CDR3 covers 15 residues, taking in both the cysteine and the phenylalanine. The DNA shown is the 45-base CDR3, in frame from base 1. In the germline V gene (reference sequence), CDR1 corresponds to LNHNV and CDR2 to YYDKDF. After removal of 5 bases from V and 1 base from J, the junction retains 7 bases not matched to a gene. Library preparation used the immunoSEQ multiplex PCR assay. This immuneACCESS table, as held by TCRdb, lists in-frame sequences with V and J called but not all clones. Of the missing ones, under half trace to an unresolved V gene in checked studies; the others have no known cause. The sample has 550,000 to 800,000 clones on record, around 85% of them singletons. More than 0.01% of the sample is in the top ten clones. These sequences were also reported in another study, on human thymus T cells. The second source states: The donors were immunologically healthy infants in Finland who had open corrective cardiac surgery for congenital heart defects. The thymus tissue came from surgical resects taken out during corrective cardiac surgery. Biased V and J gene segment usage appeared to be present in both thymic and peripheral blood repertoires. Highly overlapping thymic TCR repertoires among unrelated individuals were reported in the related research. The study characterized TCR alpha and beta repertoires from fewer than 10 infant thymus samples and a few related peripheral blood samples. Donor ages ranged from roughly 7 to 250 days, and the cohort comprised six male and a couple of female infants. Thymocytes were mechanically released from the tissue and were stored as pellets of about 9.5-33 million cells at -70 degrees C. Genomic DNA was extracted from frozen cell pellets with a QIAsymphony instrument. The immunoSEQ multiplex PCR assay was used to amplify the TCRB and TCRAD loci from a standardized quantity of quality-controlled genomic DNA. Amplicons spanned the V(D)J region at a length sufficient to cover the CDR3 and identify V and J genes. Amplicon sequencing was performed on an Illumina platform through the commercial immunoSEQ service. Primer bias and sequencing errors were corrected as previously described, and TCRAD and TCRB were defined on the basis of the IMGT database. immunoSEQ Analyzer 3.0 and VDJTools were used for repertoire analysis, which covered basic statistics, V/J segment usage, diversity estimates, rarefaction and pairwise overlap. Diversity was estimated using the Chao1, ChaoE, Efron-Thisted, Shannon and inverse Simpson indices, and was also estimated on datasets down-sampled to the size of the smallest sample. Repertoire overlap used strict matching of CDR3 nucleotide sequence, V gene and J gene, with Jaccard-based multidimensional scaling clustering. Thymus samples yielded on average roughly 790,000 unique TCRB clonotypes, compared with 65,000 to 100,000 from blood samples.

The chain was built from TRBV15 and TRBJ1-1; TRBD1 agrees with 7 junctional bases. This receptor was obtained from a girl in the first two years of life with a congenital heart defect. Donor details come from another sample of the same person, matched by shared clones. The source material was thymocytes. The CDR3 region reads CATSGRDRPNTEAFF. The DNA sequence is given as TGTGCCACCAGCGGACGGGACAGACCGAACACTGAAGCTTTCTTT.